The 23 T cell receptor beta chains given below trace back to one sample, sequenced in a study of early T cells in non-severe SARS-CoV-2 infection. One entry per CDR3 protein, called by TCRdb with MiXCR from the 5' RACE reads. The sample lists 50,000 to 60,000 distinct CDR3 sequences; roughly 9% were seen once. The specimen sequenced was whole blood. The receptor source for this set is an adult who was a healthcare worker with PCR-confirmed SARS-CoV-2 infection or an uninfected control (not recorded which).

This clonotype was detected ten times or more. The chain carries TRBV6-2 or TRBV6-3 and TRBJ1-5, with 7 bases that match TRBD1. The CDR3 contains 13 residues. Germline V gene lookup returns CDR1 MNHEY and CDR2 SVGEGT. V shed 5 bases and J 7 bases; nucleotides not matched to a gene: 5. The CDR3 DNA reads TGTGCCAGCAGTAAGGGGGCGAGGCAGCCCCAGCATTTT. This gives the protein CASSKGARQPQHF.

This clonotype was detected ten times or more. This chain links TRBV7-2 with TRBJ1-2; 7 bases match TRBD1. Germline V gene sequence: CDR1 SGHTA, CDR2 FQGNSA. The CDR3 has 13 residues. Trimming removed 3 bases from V and 8 bases from J; junction bases left unmatched: 6. CDR3 residues: CASSFRQGDGYTF. The CDR3 coding sequence is TGTGCCAGCAGCTTCCGACAGGGCGACGGCTACACCTTC.

This clonotype has at least ten counts. The chain is built from TRBV20-1 and TRBJ1-2, with D unresolved. CDR1 is DFQATT, CDR2 SNEGSKA, per germline (reference sequence). This CDR3 has 14 residues. Trimming removed 5 bases at V and 1 base at J, with 14 bases between. CDR3 region: CSAGPRSDNYGYTF. The CDR3, as DNA: TGCAGTGCTGGACCGCGGTCAGATAACTATGGCTACACCTTC.

This clonotype came up many times. The chain couples TRBV6-6 to TRBJ1-2; D is perhaps TRBD1 (6 bases). The CDR3 runs to 14 residues. V gave up 7 bases and J gave up 2 bases, with 14 bases separating them. CDR1 MNHNY and CDR2 SVGAGI come from the germline V gene (reference sequence). CDR3 sequence reads: CASIGGGPNYGYTF. CDR3 DNA sequence: TGTGCCAGCATCGGGGGCGGCCCCAACTATGGCTACACCTTC.

The V and J genes are TRBV25-1 and TRBJ1-4; D uncertain. This CDR3 has 11 residues. Germline CDR1 is MGHDK and CDR2 is SYGVNS. The V and J ends lost 4 bases and 15 bases respectively, with 12 bases between them. The CDR3, as DNA: TGTGCCAGCAGTGTAGGGCCTAGGGTGTTTTTT. Its protein is CASSVGPRVFF.

This clonotype was picked up a small number of times. The gene calls are TRBV2 and TRBJ2-1; 9 bases fit TRBD2. This CDR3 has 15 amino acids. Germline lookup yields CDR1 SNHLY and CDR2 FYNNEI. Trimming removed 1 base from V and 5 bases from J; junction bases left unmatched: 3. For the CDR3, the DNA is TGTGCCAGCAGTGAAGGTCTAGCGGGGAACAATGAGCAGTTCTTC. It yields the protein CASSEGLAGNNEQFF. Full variable domain (rest looked up from reference TRBV2 and TRBJ2-1): EPEVTQTPSHQVTQMGQEVILRCVPISNHLYFYWYRQILGQKVEFLVSFYNNEISEKSEIFDDQFSVERPDGSNFTLKIRSTKLEDSAMYFCASSEGLAGNNEQFFGPGTRLTVL.

This clonotype was seen a few times. The chain carries TRBV20-1 and TRBJ2-5; possibly TRBD1 for D (5 bases). The V end lost 6 bases, the J end lost 1 base, and 6 bases lay between the germline ends. The CDR3 extends over 11 amino acids. The germline V gene encodes CDR1 DFQATT and CDR2 SNEGSKA (reference sequence). The CDR3 sequence is CSAQGQETQYF. In nucleotides, the CDR3 is TGCAGTGCCCAGGGCCAAGAGACCCAGTACTTC.

V gene TRBV20-1 combines with J gene TRBJ2-7, with D tentatively TRBD1 or TRBD2 (5 bases each). The CDR3 sequence is 12 residues long. Trimming took off 4 bases at V and 0 bases at J, with 7 bases between the two ends. Germline V gene data show CDR1 as DFQATT and CDR2 as SNEGSKA (reference sequence). This CDR3 is CSAIGTSYEQYF. The CDR3 DNA is TGCAGTGCTATCGGGACCTCCTACGAGCAGTACTTC.

CDR3 sequence (DNA): TGTGCCAGCAGTGACGGGGGACAGGGGGTAAATGAGCAGTTCTTC. Translating gives CASSDGGQGVNEQFF. The chain carries TRBV6-4 and TRBJ2-1; 11 positions agree with TRBD1. The junction had 4 bases not matched to a gene; V was cut back by 2 bases and J by 7 bases. The CDR3 is 15 residues long. Per germline, CDR1 MRHNA and CDR2 SNTAGT.

This clonotype has only a few counts. J is TRBJ2-2 and V is TRBV3-1; D may be TRBD2 (7 bases). Germline V gene data show CDR1 as LGHDT and CDR2 as YNNKEL (reference sequence). The CDR3 length is 17 residues. Trimming cost V 1 base and J 4 bases, with 16 bases left between them. For the CDR3, the DNA is TGTGCCAGCAGCCAAGCCCCCGGGGGGCCGAGCACCGGGGAGCTGTTTTTT. This sequence encodes CASSQAPGGPSTGELFF.

The chain couples TRBV11-3 to TRBJ2-3; no clear D gene. V gave up 0 bases and J gave up 6 bases, with 10 bases separating them. In germline, CDR1 is SGHNT, CDR2 YENEEA. This CDR3 is built from 14 residues. The DNA of the CDR3 is TGTGCCAGCAGCTTAGATGCACCCTCGGATACGCAGTATTTT. Translation gives CASSLDAPSDTQYF.

This clonotype appeared a few times. V usage is TRBV29-1 and J usage is TRBJ2-5; possibly TRBD1 for D (5 bases). The CDR3 consists of 12 residues. V was clipped by 4 bases and J by 5 bases, with 11 bases between them. Germline V gives CDR1 SQVTM, CDR2 ANQGSEA. The CDR3 reads CSVVVGAETQYF. CDR3 bases: TGCAGCGTTGTAGTAGGGGCTGAGACCCAGTACTTC.

This clonotype showed up just a few times. V and J are TRBV7-6 and TRBJ2-7; 9 bases are shared with TRBD2. Germline V gene lookup returns CDR1 SGHVS and CDR2 FNYEAQ. V gave up 0 bases and J gave up 4 bases; unmatched junction bases: 1. This CDR3 is built from 14 residues. The CDR3 DNA reads TGTGCCAGCAGCTTAGCGACTAGCGGTTACGAGCAGTACTTC. It translates to CASSLATSGYEQYF.

This clonotype was recorded many times. The chain links TRBV7-3 to TRBJ2-6; D gene uncertain. V gave up 4 bases and J gave up 0 bases, with 10 bases separating them. The CDR3 length is 16 residues. CDR1 SGHTA and CDR2 FQGTGA come from the germline V gene. DNA for the CDR3: TGTGCCAGCAGCTACGAACGGATCTCTGGGGCCAACGTCCTGACTTTC. Translated, it gives CASSYERISGANVLTF.

This clonotype has a count of ten or more. The gene calls are TRBV29-1 and TRBJ1-1, with D uncertain. Germline lookup yields CDR1 SQVTM and CDR2 ANQGSEA. This CDR3 spans 14 amino acids. Trimming left V 7 bases short and J 0 bases short, with 15 bases between. CDR3 region: CSAAPSTVNTEAFF. The CDR3 bases are TGCAGCGCCGCCCCATCGACGGTGAACACTGAAGCTTTCTTT.

V and J are TRBV5-1 and TRBJ2-3, with D uncertain. V lost 0 bases, J lost 2 bases, and 7 bases lay in between. The CDR3 length is 14 residues. Per the germline V gene, CDR1 is SGHRS and CDR2 is YFSETQ. CDR3 sequence: CASSLAGYTDTQYF. The DNA of the CDR3 is TGCGCCAGCAGCTTGGCCGGTTACACAGATACGCAGTATTTT.

In its sample, this clonotype was seen a few times. The rearrangement uses TRBV7-2 and TRBJ2-1; perhaps TRBD2 as D (6 bases). From germline, CDR1 is SGHTA and CDR2 FQGNSA. Trimming shortened V by 2 bases and J by 3 bases, and 11 bases separated the two germline ends. The CDR3 totals 15 residues. CDR3 sequence reads: CASSLTPDYYNEQFF. CDR3 nucleotides: TGTGCCAGCAGCTTAACCCCGGACTACTACAATGAGCAGTTCTTC.

The CDR3 is CASSLLLDGAQHF. Here the CDR3 DNA reads TGTGCCAGCAGCCTACTGCTGGACGGGGCCCAGCATTTT. V gene TRBV12-3 or TRBV12-4 combines with J gene TRBJ1-5, with no clear D. Trimming left V 6 bases short and J 11 bases short, with 17 bases between. This CDR3 is built from 13 residues.

This clonotype was seen at least ten times. J is TRBJ2-7 and V is TRBV7-9; D uncertain. Trimming stripped 7 bases from V and 0 bases from J, with 7 bases between. CDR3 length: 12 residues. Germline V gene lookup returns CDR1 SEHNR and CDR2 FQNEAQ (reference sequence). As DNA, the CDR3 is TGTGCCAGCACCGCAAACTCCTACGAGCAGTACTTC. Protein product: CASTANSYEQYF.

This clonotype was observed at least ten times. The J gene is TRBJ1-2, the V gene TRBV3-1, with 7 positions matching TRBD1. Germline-derived CDR1 and CDR2 are LGHDT and YNNKEL (reference sequence). V trimming: 4 bases; J trimming: 3 bases; junction bases outside the gene matches: 5. The CDR3 loop spans 14 amino acids. Here the CDR3 DNA reads TGTGCCAGCAGCCCCAACCAGGGGGACTATGGCTACACCTTC. Amino acid sequence: CASSPNQGDYGYTF.

Many counts were recorded for this clonotype. The chain recombines TRBV12-3 or TRBV12-4 with TRBJ1-2, with D hard to call. The CDR3 is 12 amino acids. Trimming shortened V by 6 bases and J by 2 bases, and 7 bases separated the two germline ends. This CDR3 is CASSAGNYGYTF. In DNA, the CDR3 is TGTGCCAGCAGCGCAGGAAACTATGGCTACACCTTC.

This clonotype appeared a few times. This chain uses TRBV3-1 with TRBJ1-2; maybe TRBD1 (5 bases). The V end lost 5 bases, the J end lost 8 bases, and 12 bases lay between the germline ends. CDR3 size: 12 residues. Germline V lookup: CDR1 LGHDT, CDR2 YNNKEL (reference sequence). The chain's CDR3 is CASSIGTAGYTF. The CDR3 DNA sequence: TGTGCCAGCAGCATCGGGACGGCCGGCTACACCTTC.

This clonotype was recorded a few times. The chain links TRBV3-1 to TRBJ1-5, with 7 bases fitting TRBD1. The germline V gene has CDR1 LGHDT and CDR2 YNNKEL (reference sequence). This CDR3 has 13 residues. V was clipped by 4 bases and J by 9 bases; unmatched bases: 6. Here the CDR3 reads CASSLGQVGPQHF. CDR3 DNA: TGTGCCAGCAGCCTCGGACAGGTCGGGCCCCAGCATTTT.